The TCR beta chain described here comes from a study of spatial heterogeneity in lung cancer. Points from the study as a whole: Blood carried ubiquitous expanded tumor TCRs more at resection than follow-up.

Unmatched junction bases numbered 3, after V lost 6 bases and J lost 0 bases. The CDR3 totals 14 residues. From germline, CDR1 is MNHEY and CDR2 SVGAGI. Time point meaning: sample taken at primary tumor resection. Researchers sequenced whole RNA taken from tumor, nontumor lung or frozen PBMC without sorting. TCRdb analysed the 5' RACE reads with MiXCR anew, one entry per CDR3 protein. The sample lists tens of thousands of distinct CDR3 sequences, less than 5.5% occurring once. About this clonotype itself: Its target is unknown.

This TCR was sampled from a female donor with early-stage non-small cell lung cancer. The chain employs TRBV6-5 and TRBJ2-3; 7 bases are shared with TRBD2. The sequencing used PBMCs, collected at surgery. CDR3 protein: CASRLAVSTDTQYF. CDR3 sequence (DNA): TGTGCCAGCAGGCTAGCGGTTAGCACAGATACGCAGTATTTT.